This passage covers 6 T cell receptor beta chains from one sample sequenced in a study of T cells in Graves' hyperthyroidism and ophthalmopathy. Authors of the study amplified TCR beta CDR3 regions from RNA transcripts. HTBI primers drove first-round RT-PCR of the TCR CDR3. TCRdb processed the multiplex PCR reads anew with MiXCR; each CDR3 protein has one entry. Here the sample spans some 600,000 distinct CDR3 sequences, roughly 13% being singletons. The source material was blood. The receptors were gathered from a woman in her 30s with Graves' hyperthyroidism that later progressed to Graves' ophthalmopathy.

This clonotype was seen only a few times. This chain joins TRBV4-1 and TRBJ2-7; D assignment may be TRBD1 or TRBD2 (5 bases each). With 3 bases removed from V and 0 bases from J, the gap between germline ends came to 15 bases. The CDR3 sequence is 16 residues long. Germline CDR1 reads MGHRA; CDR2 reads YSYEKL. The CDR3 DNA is TGCGCCAGCAGCCAGGGACCGGGACGGTACTCCTACGAGCAGTACTTC. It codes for CASSQGPGRYSYEQYF.

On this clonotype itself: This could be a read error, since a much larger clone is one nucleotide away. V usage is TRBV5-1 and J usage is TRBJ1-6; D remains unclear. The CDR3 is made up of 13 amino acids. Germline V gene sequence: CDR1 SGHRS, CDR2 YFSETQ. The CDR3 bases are TGCGCCAGCCAGACGGATTATAGTTCACCCCTCCACTTT. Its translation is CASQTDYSSPLHF.

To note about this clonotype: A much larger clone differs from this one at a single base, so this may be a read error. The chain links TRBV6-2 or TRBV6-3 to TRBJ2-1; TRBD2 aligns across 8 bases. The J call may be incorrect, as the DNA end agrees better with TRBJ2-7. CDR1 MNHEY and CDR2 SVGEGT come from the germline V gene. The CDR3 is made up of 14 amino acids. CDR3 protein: CASRGGFSYNEQYF. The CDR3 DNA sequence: TGTGCCAGCCGGGGGGGCTTCTCCTACAATGAGCAGTACTTC.

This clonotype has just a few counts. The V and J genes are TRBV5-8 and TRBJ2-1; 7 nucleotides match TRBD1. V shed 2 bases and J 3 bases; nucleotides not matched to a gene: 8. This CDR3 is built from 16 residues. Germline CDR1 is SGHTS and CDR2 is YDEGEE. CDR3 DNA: TGTGCCAGCAGCTTATCCGGGACAGCGAACTACAATGAGCAGTTCTTC. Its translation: CASSLSGTANYNEQFF.

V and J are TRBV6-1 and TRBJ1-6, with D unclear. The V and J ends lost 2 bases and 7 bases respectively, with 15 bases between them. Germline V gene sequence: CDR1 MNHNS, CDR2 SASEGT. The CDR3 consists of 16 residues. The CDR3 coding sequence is TGTGCCAGCAGTGAATTGGCGGGAAAGGGCAATTCACCCCTCCACTTT. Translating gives CASSELAGKGNSPLHF.

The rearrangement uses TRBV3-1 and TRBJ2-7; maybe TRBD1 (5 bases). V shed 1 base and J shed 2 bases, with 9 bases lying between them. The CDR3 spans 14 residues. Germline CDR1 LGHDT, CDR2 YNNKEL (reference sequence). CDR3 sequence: CASSQAVGPYEQYF. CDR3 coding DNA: TGTGCCAGCAGCCAAGCGGTGGGGCCCTACGAGCAGTACTTC.